Below, 19 T cell receptor beta chains from the same sample are listed, as sequenced in a study of tumour-infiltrating T cells in Burkitt lymphoma. TCRdb's table, derived via immunoSEQ multiplex PCR, lists solely in-frame clones and lacks some. The data contain 5,000 to 7,000 clones, about a sixth of them singletons. Sequenced input: tumor tissue. The source is a human donor with diffuse large B-cell lymphoma.

The chain couples TRBV18 to TRBJ2-3; 8 bases fit TRBD2. Unmatched junction bases numbered 9, after V lost 6 bases and J lost 1 base. This CDR3 has 16 amino acids. Germline-derived CDR1 and CDR2 are KGHSH and LQKENI. The CDR3 is CASSSLSGSGTDTQYF. As DNA, the CDR3 is TGTGCCAGCTCCTCATTGAGCGGGAGTGGCACAGATACGCAGTATTTT.

The chain is built from TRBV5-1 and TRBJ2-5; perhaps TRBD2 as D (5 bases). This CDR3 region has 17 residues. Between the trimmed V and J ends, which lost 0 bases and 2 bases, there was a span of 17 bases. Per the germline V gene, CDR1 is SGHRS and CDR2 is YFSETQ. CDR3 DNA sequence: TGCGCCAGCAGCTTGGCCCGCGGACTCGCCTTTCAAGAGACCCAGTACTTC. This codes for CASSLARGLAFQETQYF.

The rearrangement joins TRBV19 to TRBJ1-5, with D tentatively TRBD1 (5 bases). Germline V CDR1 and CDR2: LNHDA, SQIVND (reference sequence). V was trimmed by 3 bases and J by 4 bases, leaving 22 bases between them. CDR3 length: 18 residues. The CDR3 nucleotides are TGTGCCAGTAGTATGTTTGTGGTCCAGGGTCCTTTAAATCAGCCCCAGCATTTT. Translating it yields CASSMFVVQGPLNQPQHF.

The chain carries TRBV5-1 and TRBJ1-2; 8 bases are shared with TRBD1. The V and J ends lost 2 bases and 0 bases, in that order; junction bases with no gene match: 3. The CDR3 runs 15 residues. Looked up from germline, CDR1 is SGHRS and CDR2 is YFSETQ. The CDR3 is CASSLGQGPNYGYTF. CDR3 sequence (DNA): TGCGCCAGCAGCTTAGGACAGGGCCCTAACTATGGCTACACCTTC.

This rearrangement joins TRBV5-1 to TRBJ2-1; D remains ambiguous. This CDR3 spans 12 amino acids. The germline gives CDR1 SGHRS, CDR2 YFSETQ. Trimming stripped 4 bases from V and 11 bases from J, with 13 bases between. DNA of the CDR3: TGCGCCAGCAGCCCTGAGTTGTCCCAGCAGTTCTTC. Encoded protein: CASSPELSQQFF.

The chain links TRBV13 to TRBJ1-2; tentatively, D is TRBD1 (6 bases). The CDR3 loop spans 16 amino acids. The germline V gene has CDR1 PRHDT and CDR2 FYEKMQ (reference sequence). The V and J ends lost 5 bases and 4 bases respectively, with 20 bases between them. CDR3 residues: CASSPPTGRGAYGYTF. CDR3 sequence (DNA): TGTGCCAGCAGCCCCCCCACAGGGAGGGGGGCCTATGGCTACACCTTC.

The sample holds one count of this clone. This rearrangement joins TRBV28 to TRBJ2-7; 7 bases are a match to TRBD1. CDR3 length equals 13 residues. Germline loops: CDR1 MDHEN, CDR2 SYDVKM. The ends lost 6 bases at V and 0 bases at J; junction bases unmatched: 2. The CDR3 region is CASRAGGSYEQYF. The CDR3 DNA reads as TGTGCCAGCAGAGCAGGGGGCTCCTACGAGCAGTACTTC.

The sample holds a few counts of this clone. The rearrangement links TRBV6-1 to TRBJ2-2; D gene unclear. The CDR3 runs 11 residues. The V end was cut by 6 bases, the J end by 6 bases, with 5 bases between. Germline CDR1 MNHNS, CDR2 SASEGT. The CDR3, as DNA: TGTGCCAGCAGGTTCCCCGGGGAGCTGTTTTTT. Amino acid sequence: CASRFPGELFF.

The rearrangement uses TRBV7-6 and TRBJ2-7, with no clear D. Germline values: CDR1 SGHVS, CDR2 FNYEAQ. The CDR3 is 13 amino acids. V was shortened by 3 bases and J by 6 bases, with 12 bases between the two germline ends. This CDR3 is CASSLVGGGEQYF. The DNA for the CDR3 is TGTGCCAGCAGCTTGGTTGGTGGTGGCGAGCAGTACTTC. The full variable domain, its missing parts supplied by reference TRBV7-6 and TRBJ2-7, is GAGVSQSPRYKVTKRGQDVALRCDPISGHVSLYWYRQALGQGPEFLTYFNYEAQQDKSGLPNDRFSAERPEGSISTLTIQRTEQRDSAMYRCASSLVGGGEQYFGPGTRLTVT.

This clone has a handful of counts. V and J are TRBV27 and TRBJ1-4; D unresolved. V dropped 3 bases and J dropped 7 bases, with 6 bases sitting between them. The CDR3 sequence is 12 residues long. The germline V gene has CDR1 MNHEY and CDR2 SMNVEV (reference sequence). CDR3 sequence (DNA): TGTGCCAGCAGTTTTTGGGGTGAAAAACTGTTTTTT. Protein product: CASSFWGEKLFF. Filled out from reference TRBV27 and TRBJ1-4, the complete variable domain reads EAQVTQNPRYLITVTGKKLTVTCSQNMNHEYMSWYRQDPGLGLRQIYYSMNVEVTDKGDVPEGYKVSRKEKRNFPLILESPSPNQTSLYFCASSFWGEKLFFGSGTQLSVL.

This rearrangement joins TRBV6-6 to TRBJ1-2, with D perhaps TRBD1 (5 bases). The CDR3 has 13 amino acids. V lost 4 bases and J lost 5, with 11 bases in between. The germline V gene has CDR1 MNHNY and CDR2 SVGAGI (reference sequence). Written as DNA, the CDR3 is TGTGCCAGCAGTTCCAGAGGGGAATATGGCTACACCTTC. Translated, it gives CASSSRGEYGYTF.

Only a few counts were recorded for this clone. The gene calls are TRBV7-6 and TRBJ2-7, with 9 nucleotides matching TRBD2. V lost 7 bases, J lost 1 base, and 8 bases stayed unmatched. Germline V CDR1 and CDR2: SGHVS, FNYEAQ. This CDR3 comprises 15 residues. CDR3 sequence reads: CASKFGGGESYEQYF. Written as DNA, the CDR3 is TGTGCCAGCAAATTCGGCGGGGGGGAGTCCTACGAGCAGTACTTC.

The CDR3 sequence: CASRVGGQPQHF. In nucleotides, the CDR3 is TGTGCCAGCAGGGTGGGCGGCCAGCCCCAGCATTTT. The chain is built from TRBV6-1 and TRBJ1-5; D is unresolved. The CDR3 length is 12 residues. From germline, CDR1 is MNHNS and CDR2 SASEGT. Deletions cut 6 bases from V and 7 bases from J, with 10 bases between.

There are a few counts of this clone. The rearrangement joins TRBV7-9 to TRBJ2-5; unclear D gene. The CDR3 sequence is 12 residues long. Germline lookup yields CDR1 SEHNR and CDR2 FQNEAQ (reference sequence). Trimming took 5 bases from V and 7 from J, leaving 11 bases between them. The CDR3 bases are TGTGCCAGCAGCCCCCCGCGAGGGACCCAGTACTTC. Amino acid sequence: CASSPPRGTQYF.

This clone has just a few counts. V usage is TRBV27 and J usage is TRBJ2-1; D ambiguous. Germline loops: CDR1 MNHEY, CDR2 SMNVEV (reference sequence). V lost 2 bases and J 4 bases, leaving 9 bases between the germline ends. CDR3 length: 14 residues. CDR3 nucleotide sequence: TGTGCCAGCAGTTTAAAGTCGAATTACAATGAGCAGTTCTTC. Protein sequence: CASSLKSNYNEQFF.

The chain links TRBV2 to TRBJ2-4; a weak D match, TRBD2 (6 bases). The V gene's germline CDR1 is SNHLY and CDR2 FYNNEI. The CDR3 sequence is 13 residues long. V was trimmed by 8 bases and J by 8 bases, leaving 16 bases between them. CDR3 region: CASGDGGLDIQYF. DNA of the CDR3: TGTGCCAGCGGGGACGGGGGACTTGACATTCAGTACTTC.

The chain joins TRBV7-3 to TRBJ2-2; the D gene is possibly TRBD2 (6 bases). The germline V gene has CDR1 SGHTA and CDR2 FQGTGA. The germline V and J ends were trimmed by 9 bases and 4 bases, with 12 bases remaining between them. This CDR3 is 13 amino acids long. CDR3 amino acids: CASRSSGTGELFF. CDR3 DNA: TGTGCCAGTAGGAGTAGCGGCACCGGGGAGCTGTTTTTT. Together with reference TRBV7-3 and TRBJ2-2, the CDR3 gives the full variable domain: GAGVSQTPSNKVTEKGKYVELRCDPISGHTALYWYRQSLGQGPEFLIYFQGTGAADDSGLPNDRFFAVRPEGSVSTLKIQRTERGDSAVYLCASRSSGTGELFFGEGSRLTVL.

This rearrangement joins TRBV27 to TRBJ2-5; D is unresolved. This CDR3 spans 15 amino acids. Looked up from germline, CDR1 is MNHEY and CDR2 is SMNVEV (reference sequence). The germline V and J ends were trimmed by 5 bases and 5 bases, with 18 bases remaining between them. The CDR3 loop is CASSRSLVGSETQYF. The DNA of the CDR3 is TGTGCCAGCAGTCGATCCCTTGTTGGTTCCGAGACCCAGTACTTC.

The chain recombines TRBV2 with TRBJ2-5; TRBD2 matches at 9 bases. Trimming removed 6 bases from V and 3 bases from J; junction bases left unmatched: 8. CDR1 SNHLY and CDR2 FYNNEI come from the germline V gene. This CDR3 comprises 15 residues. CDR3 DNA sequence: TGTGCCAGCAGAAGTACGCGACTAGCGGAAGAGACCCAGTACTTC. Its protein product is CASRSTRLAEETQYF.